This T cell receptor (beta chain) stems from a study of vaccination effects on CD4 cells after COVID-19. Findings and limits, study-wide: Marked clonal contraction was seen late after vaccination (in both infection- and vaccine-induced clones).

Between the trimmed V and J ends, which lost 3 bases and 5 bases, there was a span of 16 bases. Germline lookup yields CDR1 MDHEN and CDR2 SYDVKM. The length of the CDR3 is 15 residues. TCRdb's table, derived via immunoSEQ multiplex PCR, lists solely in-frame clones and lacks some. This repertoire shows about 68,000 clones, over 70% found once; its top ten account for roughly an eighth. Antigen-specific CD4+ T cell clonotypes were called by their expansion after viral peptide-pool culture in ViraFEST. After roughly 10 days in culture, the CD4+ T cells were isolated. Previously uninfected by SARS-CoV-2, the vaccine recipients also showed negative nucleocapsid antibodies. Some 2 million PBMC were placed in each well, which was supplemented with approximately 9.9 IU/ml IL-2 and 8.5 to 10 ug/ml peptides. Researchers swapped half the medium for IL-2 medium on both days 3 and 7. Turning to this clone: What it binds is not known.

This receptor was obtained from a human donor who received a COVID-19 vaccine. The chain carries TRBV28 and TRBJ1-1; tentative D call: TRBD1 (5 bases). The material was CD4+ T cells from PBMCs cultured with SARS-CoV-2 spike peptides, obtained before COVID-19 vaccination. The CDR3 DNA reads as TGTGCCAGCAGTTTTAGGTCCCGGGGGGTGACTGAAGCTTTCTTT. It codes for CASSFRSRGVTEAFF.